The TCR beta chain described here comes from a study of identical twins. This clonotype appeared many times. Each CDR3 protein gets one entry after TCRdb re-called the 5' RACE reads with MiXCR. The repertoire holds about 100,000 distinct CDR3 sequences, with under 6.5% as singletons. Trimming shortened V by 4 bases and J by 9 bases, and 16 bases separated the two germline ends. The germline V gene encodes CDR1 ENHRY and CDR2 SYGVKD. The CDR3 spans 13 residues. The sequenced sample consisted of memory T cells sorted from blood. The origin of this receptor is a woman between 45 and 65 years old in good health. The chain has TRBV10-3 and TRBJ2-7; tentatively, D is TRBD1 or TRBD2 (5 bases each). This CDR3 is CAISASGPNGQYF. In nucleotides, the CDR3 is TGTGCCATCAGTGCCTCGGGACCAAACGGGCAGTACTTC.